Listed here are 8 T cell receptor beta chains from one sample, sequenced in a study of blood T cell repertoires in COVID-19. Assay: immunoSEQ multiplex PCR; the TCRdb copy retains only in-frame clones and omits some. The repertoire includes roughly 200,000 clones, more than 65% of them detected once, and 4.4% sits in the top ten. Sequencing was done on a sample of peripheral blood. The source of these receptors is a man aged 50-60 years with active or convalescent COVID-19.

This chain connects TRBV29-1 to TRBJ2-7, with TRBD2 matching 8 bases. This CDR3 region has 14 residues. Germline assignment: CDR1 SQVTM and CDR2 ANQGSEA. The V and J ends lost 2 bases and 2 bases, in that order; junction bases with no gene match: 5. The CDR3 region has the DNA TGCAGCGTTGAACTCCAAGCGGGAGCCTACGAGCAGTACTTC. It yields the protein CSVELQAGAYEQYF.

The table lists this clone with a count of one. The CDR3 reads CASSEGTTPTKYF. The CDR3 bases are TGTGCCAGCAGCGAGGGGACTACCCCCACGAAGTACTTC. The chain employs TRBV5-4 and TRBJ2-7, with 7 bases aligning to TRBD2. This CDR3 has 13 residues. Germline CDR1 SGHNT, CDR2 YYREEE (reference sequence). J was trimmed by 11 bases and V by 4 bases; bases with no gene match: 12.

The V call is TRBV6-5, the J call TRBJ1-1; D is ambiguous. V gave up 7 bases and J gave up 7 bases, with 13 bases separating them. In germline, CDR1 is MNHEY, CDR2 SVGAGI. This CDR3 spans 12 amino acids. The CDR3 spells CASNLPGGEAFF. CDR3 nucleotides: TGTGCCAGCAATTTACCGGGAGGTGAAGCTTTCTTT.

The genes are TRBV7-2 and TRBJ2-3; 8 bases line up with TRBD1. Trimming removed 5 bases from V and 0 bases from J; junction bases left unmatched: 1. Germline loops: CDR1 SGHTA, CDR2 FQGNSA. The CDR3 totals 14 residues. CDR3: CASSRDRSTDTQYF. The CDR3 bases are TGTGCCAGCAGCCGGGACAGGAGCACAGATACGCAGTATTTT.

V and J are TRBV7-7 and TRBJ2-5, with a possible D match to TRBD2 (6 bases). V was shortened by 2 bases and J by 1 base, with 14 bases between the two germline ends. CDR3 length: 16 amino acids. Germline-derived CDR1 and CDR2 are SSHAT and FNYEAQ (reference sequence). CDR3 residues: CASSLRRVVGQETQYF. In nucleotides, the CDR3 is TGTGCCAGCAGCTTAAGGAGGGTTGTAGGCCAAGAGACCCAGTACTTC.

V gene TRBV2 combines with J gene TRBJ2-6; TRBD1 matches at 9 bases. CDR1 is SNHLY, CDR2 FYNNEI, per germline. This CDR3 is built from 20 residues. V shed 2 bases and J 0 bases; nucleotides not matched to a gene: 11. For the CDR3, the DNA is TGTGCCAGCAGTGAAAGGGGTTGGACAGGGGCCCGCTCTGGGGCCAACGTCCTGACTTTC. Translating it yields CASSERGWTGARSGANVLTF.

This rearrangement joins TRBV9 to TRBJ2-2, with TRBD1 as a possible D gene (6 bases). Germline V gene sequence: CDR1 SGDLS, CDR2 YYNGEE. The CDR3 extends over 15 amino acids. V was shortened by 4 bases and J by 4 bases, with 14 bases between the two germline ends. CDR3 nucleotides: TGTGCCAGCAGCTTGCTGGGGGCCGCCACCGGGGAGCTGTTTTTT. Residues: CASSLLGAATGELFF.

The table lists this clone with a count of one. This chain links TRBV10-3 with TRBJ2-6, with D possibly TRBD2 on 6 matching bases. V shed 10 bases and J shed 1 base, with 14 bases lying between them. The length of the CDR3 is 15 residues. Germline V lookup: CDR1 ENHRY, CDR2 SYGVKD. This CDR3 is CATLSGGSGANVLTF. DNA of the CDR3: TGTGCCACCCTCAGCGGAGGGTCTGGGGCCAACGTCCTGACTTTC.